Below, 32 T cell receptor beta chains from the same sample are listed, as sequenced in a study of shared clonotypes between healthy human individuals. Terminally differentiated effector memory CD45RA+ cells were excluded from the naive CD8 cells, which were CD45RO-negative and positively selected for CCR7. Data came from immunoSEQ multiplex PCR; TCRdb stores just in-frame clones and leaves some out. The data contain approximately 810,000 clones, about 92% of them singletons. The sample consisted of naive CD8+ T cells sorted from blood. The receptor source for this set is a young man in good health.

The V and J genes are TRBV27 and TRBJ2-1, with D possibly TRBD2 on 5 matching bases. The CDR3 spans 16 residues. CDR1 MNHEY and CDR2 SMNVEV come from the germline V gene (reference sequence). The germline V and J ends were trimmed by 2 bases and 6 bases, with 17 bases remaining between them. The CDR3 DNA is TGTGCCAGCAGTTTACGGCTAGCTCGGGTTAGCAATGAGCAGTTCTTC. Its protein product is CASSLRLARVSNEQFF.

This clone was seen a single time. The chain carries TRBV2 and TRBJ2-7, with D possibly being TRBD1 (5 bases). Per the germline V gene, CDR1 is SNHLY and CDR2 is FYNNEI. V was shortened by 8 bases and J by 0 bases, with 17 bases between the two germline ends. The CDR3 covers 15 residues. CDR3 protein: CASGSLDRPSYEQYF. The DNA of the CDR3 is TGTGCCAGCGGTAGCCTAGACAGACCCTCCTACGAGCAGTACTTC.

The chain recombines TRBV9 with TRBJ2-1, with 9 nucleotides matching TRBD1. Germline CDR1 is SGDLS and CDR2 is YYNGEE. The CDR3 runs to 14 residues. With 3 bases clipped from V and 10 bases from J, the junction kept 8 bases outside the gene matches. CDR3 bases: TGTGCCAGCAGCGGCCGGGACAGGGTTGACGAGCAGTTCTTC. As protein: CASSGRDRVDEQFF.

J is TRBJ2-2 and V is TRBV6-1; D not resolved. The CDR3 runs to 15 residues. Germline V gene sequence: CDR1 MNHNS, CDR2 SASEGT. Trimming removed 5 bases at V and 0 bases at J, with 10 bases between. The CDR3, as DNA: TGTGCCAGCAGTTCTCGTATACCGAACACCGGGGAGCTGTTTTTT. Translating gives CASSSRIPNTGELFF.

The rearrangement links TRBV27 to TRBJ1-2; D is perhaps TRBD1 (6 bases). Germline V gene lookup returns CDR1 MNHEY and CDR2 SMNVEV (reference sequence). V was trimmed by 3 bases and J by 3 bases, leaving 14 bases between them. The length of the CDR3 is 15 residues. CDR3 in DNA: TGTGCCAGCAGTTTGGTAGGGGGTGACTACTATGGCTACACCTTC. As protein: CASSLVGGDYYGYTF.

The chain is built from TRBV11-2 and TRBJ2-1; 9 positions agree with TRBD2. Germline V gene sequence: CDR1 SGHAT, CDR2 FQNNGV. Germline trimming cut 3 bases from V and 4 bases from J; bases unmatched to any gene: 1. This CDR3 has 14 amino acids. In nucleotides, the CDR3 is TGTGCCAGCAGCTTCGGACTAGCGTACAATGAGCAGTTCTTC. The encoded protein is CASSFGLAYNEQFF.

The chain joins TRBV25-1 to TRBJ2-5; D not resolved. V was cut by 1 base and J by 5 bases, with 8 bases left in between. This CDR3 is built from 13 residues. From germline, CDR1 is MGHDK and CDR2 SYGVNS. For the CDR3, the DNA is TGTGCCAGCAGTGAATTAAGCGATGAGACCCAGTACTTC. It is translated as CASSELSDETQYF.

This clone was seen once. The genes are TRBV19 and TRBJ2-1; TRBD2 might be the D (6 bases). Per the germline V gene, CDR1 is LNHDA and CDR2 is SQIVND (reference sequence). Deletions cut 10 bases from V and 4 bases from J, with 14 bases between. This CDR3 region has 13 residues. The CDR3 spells CATGSSPYNEQFF. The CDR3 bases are TGTGCCACCGGGAGTAGCCCTTACAATGAGCAGTTCTTC.

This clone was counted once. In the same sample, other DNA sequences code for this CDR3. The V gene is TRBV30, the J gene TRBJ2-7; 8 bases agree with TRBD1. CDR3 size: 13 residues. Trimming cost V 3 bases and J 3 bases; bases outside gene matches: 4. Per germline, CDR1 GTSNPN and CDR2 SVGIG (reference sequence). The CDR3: CAWSHGTGYEQYF. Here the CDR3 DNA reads TGTGCCTGGAGCCATGGGACAGGCTACGAGCAGTACTTC.

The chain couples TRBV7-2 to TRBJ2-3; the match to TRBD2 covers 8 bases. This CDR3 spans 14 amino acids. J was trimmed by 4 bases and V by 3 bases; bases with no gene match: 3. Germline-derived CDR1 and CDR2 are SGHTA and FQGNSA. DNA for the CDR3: TGTGCCAGCAGCTTCCCGGGACTAGCAGATACGCAGTATTTT. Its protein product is CASSFPGLADTQYF. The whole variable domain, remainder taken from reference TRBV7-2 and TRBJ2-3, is GAGVSQSPSNKVTEKGKDVELRCDPISGHTALYWYRQSLGQGLEFLIYFQGNSAPDKSGLPSDRFSAERTGGSVSTLTIQRTQQEDSAVYLCASSFPGLADTQYFGPGTRLTVL.

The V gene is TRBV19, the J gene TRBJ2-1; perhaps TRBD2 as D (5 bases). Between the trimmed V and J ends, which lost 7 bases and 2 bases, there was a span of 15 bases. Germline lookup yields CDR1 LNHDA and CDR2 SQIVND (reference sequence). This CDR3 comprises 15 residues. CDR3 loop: CASTPASGPYNEQFF. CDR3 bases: TGTGCCAGTACCCCGGCGAGCGGACCCTACAATGAGCAGTTCTTC.

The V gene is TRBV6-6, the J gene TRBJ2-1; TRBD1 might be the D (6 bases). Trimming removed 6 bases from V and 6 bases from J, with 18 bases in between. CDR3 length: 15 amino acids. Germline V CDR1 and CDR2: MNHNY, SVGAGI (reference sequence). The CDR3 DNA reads TGTGCCAGCAGCTTGTGGGGACAAACGGGCAATGAGCAGTTCTTC. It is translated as CASSLWGQTGNEQFF.

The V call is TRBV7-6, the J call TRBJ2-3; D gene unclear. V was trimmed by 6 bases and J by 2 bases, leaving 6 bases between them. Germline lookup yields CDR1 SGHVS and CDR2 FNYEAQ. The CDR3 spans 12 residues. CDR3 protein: CASREYTDTQYF. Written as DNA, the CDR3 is TGTGCCAGCAGAGAATACACAGATACGCAGTATTTT.

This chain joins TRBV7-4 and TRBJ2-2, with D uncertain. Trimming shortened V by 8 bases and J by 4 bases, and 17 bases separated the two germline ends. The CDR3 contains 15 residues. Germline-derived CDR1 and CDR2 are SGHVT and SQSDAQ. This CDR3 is CASPGRSVVTGELFF. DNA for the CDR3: TGTGCCAGCCCCGGTCGGTCGGTGGTCACCGGGGAGCTGTTTTTT.

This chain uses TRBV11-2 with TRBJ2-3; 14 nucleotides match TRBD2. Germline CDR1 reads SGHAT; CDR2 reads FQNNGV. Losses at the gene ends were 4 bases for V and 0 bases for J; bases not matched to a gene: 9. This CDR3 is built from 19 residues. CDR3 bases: TGTGCCAGCAGCTCCCGACTAGCGGGAGGGCTCAACAGCACAGATACGCAGTATTTT. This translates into CASSSRLAGGLNSTDTQYF.

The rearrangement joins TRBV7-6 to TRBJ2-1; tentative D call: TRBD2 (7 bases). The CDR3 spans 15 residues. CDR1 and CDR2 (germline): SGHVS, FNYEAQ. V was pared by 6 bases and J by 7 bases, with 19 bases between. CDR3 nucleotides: TGTGCCAGCAGACAAGGCGGGGGCCAGGAAAATGAGCAGTTCTTC. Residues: CASRQGGGQENEQFF.

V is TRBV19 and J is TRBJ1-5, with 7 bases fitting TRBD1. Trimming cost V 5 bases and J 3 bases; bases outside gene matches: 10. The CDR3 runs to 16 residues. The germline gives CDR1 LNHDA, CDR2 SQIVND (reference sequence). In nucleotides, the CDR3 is TGTGCCAGTAGTTCTACGACAGGGCGAGTCAATCAGCCCCAGCATTTT. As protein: CASSSTTGRVNQPQHF.

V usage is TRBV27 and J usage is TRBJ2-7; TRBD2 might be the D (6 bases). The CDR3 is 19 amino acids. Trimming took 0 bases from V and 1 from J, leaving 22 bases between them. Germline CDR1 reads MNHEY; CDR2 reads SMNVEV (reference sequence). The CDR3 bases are TGTGCCAGCAGTTTATCCGGGACTCCTTCCCCATTATCGTCCTACGAGCAGTACTTC. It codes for CASSLSGTPSPLSSYEQYF.

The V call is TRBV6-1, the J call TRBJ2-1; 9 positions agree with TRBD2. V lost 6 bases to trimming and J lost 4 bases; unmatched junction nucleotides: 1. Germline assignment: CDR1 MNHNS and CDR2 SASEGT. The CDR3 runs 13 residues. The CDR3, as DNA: TGTGCCAGCAGGGGACTAGCTTACAATGAGCAGTTCTTC. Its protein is CASRGLAYNEQFF.

This CDR3 reads CSVESGQGGYGYTF. For the CDR3, the DNA is TGCAGCGTTGAATCCGGACAGGGAGGGTATGGCTACACCTTC. The chain is built from TRBV29-1 and TRBJ1-2; 8 positions agree with TRBD1. The trim removed 2 bases at V and 5 bases at J, leaving 7 bases unmatched. CDR1 SQVTM and CDR2 ANQGSEA come from the germline V gene. The CDR3 consists of 14 residues.

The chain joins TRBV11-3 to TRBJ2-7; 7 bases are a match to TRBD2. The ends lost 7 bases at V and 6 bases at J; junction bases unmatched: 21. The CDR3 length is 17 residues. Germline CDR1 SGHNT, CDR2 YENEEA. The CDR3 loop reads CASTKRAASKGGLEQYF. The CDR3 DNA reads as TGTGCCAGCACCAAACGGGCGGCCTCAAAGGGAGGGCTCGAGCAGTACTTC. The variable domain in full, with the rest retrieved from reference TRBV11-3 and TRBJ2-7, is EAGVVQSPRYKIIEKKQPVAFWCNPISGHNTLYWYLQNLGQGPELLIRYENEEAVDDSQLPKDRFSAERLKGVDSTLKIQPAELGDSAVYLCASTKRAASKGGLEQYFGPGTRLTVT.

The CDR3 DNA follows: TGTGCCAGCAGAAGCGGGAGTTCTAATGAGCAGTTCTTC. Translation: CASRSGSSNEQFF. The chain carries TRBV7-9 and TRBJ2-1; 8 bases are a match to TRBD2. V was clipped by 6 bases and J by 7 bases; unmatched bases: 5. The CDR3 spans 13 residues. Germline V CDR1 and CDR2: SEHNR, FQNEAQ (reference sequence).

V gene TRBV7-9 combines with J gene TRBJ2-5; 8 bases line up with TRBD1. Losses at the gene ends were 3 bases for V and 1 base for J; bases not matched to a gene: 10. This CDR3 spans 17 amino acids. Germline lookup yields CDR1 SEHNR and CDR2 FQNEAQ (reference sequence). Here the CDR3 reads CASSFLLRGQAQETQYF. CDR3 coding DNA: TGTGCCAGCAGCTTCCTCCTAAGGGGACAGGCCCAAGAGACCCAGTACTTC.

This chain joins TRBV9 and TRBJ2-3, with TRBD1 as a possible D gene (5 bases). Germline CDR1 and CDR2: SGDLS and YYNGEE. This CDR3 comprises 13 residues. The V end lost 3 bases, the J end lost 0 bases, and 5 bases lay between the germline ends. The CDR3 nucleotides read TGTGCCAGCAGCGGACAGAGCACAGATACGCAGTATTTT. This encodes CASSGQSTDTQYF.

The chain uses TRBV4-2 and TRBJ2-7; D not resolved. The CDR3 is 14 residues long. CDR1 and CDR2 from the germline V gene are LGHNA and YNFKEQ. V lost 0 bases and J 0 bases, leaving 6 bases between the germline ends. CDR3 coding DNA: TGTGCCAGCAGCCAAGACCACAGCTCCTACGAGCAGTACTTC. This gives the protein CASSQDHSSYEQYF.

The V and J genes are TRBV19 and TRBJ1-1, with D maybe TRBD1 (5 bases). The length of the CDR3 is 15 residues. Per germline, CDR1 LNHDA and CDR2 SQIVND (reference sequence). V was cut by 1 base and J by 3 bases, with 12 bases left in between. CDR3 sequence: CASSIAQGVDTEAFF. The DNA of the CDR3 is TGTGCCAGTAGTATAGCTCAGGGTGTGGACACTGAAGCTTTCTTT.

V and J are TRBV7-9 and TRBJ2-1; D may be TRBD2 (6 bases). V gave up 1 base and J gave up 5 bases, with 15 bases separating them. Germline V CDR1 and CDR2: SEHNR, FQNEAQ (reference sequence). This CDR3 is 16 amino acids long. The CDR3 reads CASSLEGLARNNEQFF. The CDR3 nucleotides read TGTGCCAGCAGCTTAGAAGGGCTAGCGAGGAACAATGAGCAGTTCTTC.

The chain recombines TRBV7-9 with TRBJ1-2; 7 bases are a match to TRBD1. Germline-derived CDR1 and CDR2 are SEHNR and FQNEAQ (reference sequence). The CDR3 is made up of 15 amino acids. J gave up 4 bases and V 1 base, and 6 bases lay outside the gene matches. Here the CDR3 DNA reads TGTGCCAGCAGCTTAGGGCGTCCAGGGGGCTATGGCTACACCTTC. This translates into CASSLGRPGGYGYTF.

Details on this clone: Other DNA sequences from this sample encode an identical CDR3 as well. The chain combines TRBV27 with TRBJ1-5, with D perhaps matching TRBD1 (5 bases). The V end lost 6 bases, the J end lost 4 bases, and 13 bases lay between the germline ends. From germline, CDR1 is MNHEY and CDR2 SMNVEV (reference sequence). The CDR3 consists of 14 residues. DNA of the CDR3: TGTGCCAGCAGCCCCGATAGGGGTAATCAGCCCCAGCATTTT. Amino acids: CASSPDRGNQPQHF.

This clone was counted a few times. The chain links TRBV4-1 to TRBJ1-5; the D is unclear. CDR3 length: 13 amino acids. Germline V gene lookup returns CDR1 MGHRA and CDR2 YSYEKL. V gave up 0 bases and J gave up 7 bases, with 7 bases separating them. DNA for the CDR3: TGCGCCAGCAGCCAAGATAAGGCCCAGCCCCAGCATTTT. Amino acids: CASSQDKAQPQHF.

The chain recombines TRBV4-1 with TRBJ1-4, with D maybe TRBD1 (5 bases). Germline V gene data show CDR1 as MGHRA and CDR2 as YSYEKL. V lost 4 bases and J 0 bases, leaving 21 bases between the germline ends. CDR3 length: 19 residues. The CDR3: CASSPAWGDQTATNEKLFF. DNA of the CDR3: TGCGCCAGCAGCCCAGCATGGGGGGATCAGACTGCAACTAATGAAAAACTGTTTTTT.

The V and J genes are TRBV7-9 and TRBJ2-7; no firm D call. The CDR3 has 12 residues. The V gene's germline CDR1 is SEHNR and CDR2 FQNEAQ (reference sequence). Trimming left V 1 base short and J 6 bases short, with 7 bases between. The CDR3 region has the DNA TGTGCCAGCAGCTTAGGTAGATCCGAGCAGTACTTC. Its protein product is CASSLGRSEQYF.